The 17 T cell receptor beta chains reported below all come from one sample, sequenced in a study of T cells after posttransplantation cyclophosphamide. Busulfan-fludarabine conditioning, marrow transplant, and cyclophosphamide on days +3 and +4 were administered. Measured with immunoSEQ multiplex PCR; TCRdb has only the in-frame clones, and not every one. The sample has tens of thousands of clones; 78% are singletons. Specimen: CD4+ T cells sorted from blood, collected approximately 2,000 days after a stem cell transplant with posttransplant cyclophosphamide. Receptor source: a female patient aged 35-55 years who received an allogeneic stem cell transplant from a related donor, was CMV-positive, and had no GVHD. Part of the T cells may come from the graft donor.

The gene calls are TRBV5-1 and TRBJ1-4, with TRBD1 identical over 7 bases. CDR1 SGHRS and CDR2 YFSETQ come from the germline V gene. The CDR3 spans 15 residues. The ends lost 4 bases at V and 8 bases at J; junction bases unmatched: 11. The CDR3 here is CASSTDRVSAEKLFF. The CDR3 coding sequence is TGCGCCAGCAGCACTGACAGGGTCAGTGCCGAAAAACTGTTTTTT.

The chain employs TRBV7-8 and TRBJ2-4; TRBD1 aligns across 9 bases. J lost 0 bases, V lost 5 bases, and 8 bases had no gene match. This CDR3 is built from 17 residues. Germline-derived CDR1 and CDR2 are SGHVS and FQNEAQ. For the CDR3, the DNA is TGTGCCAGCAGCAGACAGGGGGAACTGGGAGCCAAAAACATTCAGTACTTC. The encoded protein is CASSRQGELGAKNIQYF.

The rearrangement uses TRBV28 and TRBJ1-2; TRBD1 might be the D (5 bases). Trimming shortened V by 7 bases and J by 8 bases, and 14 bases separated the two germline ends. This CDR3 has 12 amino acids. Germline values: CDR1 MDHEN, CDR2 SYDVKM. The CDR3 coding sequence is TGTGCCAGCACCGCCGGGGGGGACGGCTACACCTTC. It encodes CASTAGGDGYTF.

V usage is TRBV9 and J usage is TRBJ2-7; 11 bases are a match to TRBD1. This CDR3 region has 15 residues. J gave up 2 bases and V 3 bases, and 4 bases lay outside the gene matches. Per germline, CDR1 SGDLS and CDR2 YYNGEE. CDR3 coding DNA: TGTGCCAGCAGCGCCCGGACAGGGGGCCCCTACGAGCAGTACTTC. It encodes CASSARTGGPYEQYF.

The chain carries TRBV5-1 and TRBJ1-2; 8 nucleotides match TRBD1. Germline V gives CDR1 SGHRS, CDR2 YFSETQ. J was trimmed by 3 bases and V by 4 bases; bases with no gene match: 2. The CDR3 contains 13 residues. As DNA, the CDR3 is TGCGCCAGCAGCGAGGACAGGGACTATGGCTACACCTTC. It is translated as CASSEDRDYGYTF.

The sample holds a few counts of this clone. The same CDR3 can be traced to other DNA sequences in this sample. The rearrangement joins TRBV27 to TRBJ1-1; D may be TRBD1 (5 bases). The germline CDR1 and CDR2 sequences are MNHEY and SMNVEV (reference sequence). Trimming pared 3 bases from V and 5 bases from J, leaving 10 bases between. This CDR3 contains 13 residues. The CDR3 coding sequence is TGTGCCAGCAGTTTCCCGGGGGGGACTGAAGCTTTCTTT. Translating gives CASSFPGGTEAFF.

The J gene is TRBJ2-1, the V gene TRBV5-4; 10 bases map to TRBD2. The CDR3 covers 16 residues. V shed 0 bases, J shed 9 bases, and the junction held 9 bases outside the gene matches. Germline values: CDR1 SGHNT, CDR2 YYREEE (reference sequence). The CDR3 spells CASSLGTSGRAGEQFF. In DNA form, the CDR3 reads TGTGCCAGCAGCTTGGGGACTAGCGGCAGGGCGGGTGAGCAGTTCTTC.

The chain recombines TRBV5-1 with TRBJ1-4, with 11 bases fitting TRBD1. Per the germline V gene, CDR1 is SGHRS and CDR2 is YFSETQ. The CDR3 consists of 13 residues. The junction had 3 bases not matched to a gene; V was cut back by 0 bases and J by 14 bases. The CDR3 is CASSLGGTGGLFF. In DNA, the CDR3 is TGCGCCAGCAGCTTGGGCGGGACAGGGGGTCTGTTTTTT.

The J gene is TRBJ1-1, the V gene TRBV5-1, with D hard to call. V was cut by 0 bases and J by 1 base, with 16 bases left in between. CDR1 is SGHRS and CDR2 is YFSETQ in the germline V gene. The CDR3 loop spans 17 amino acids. The CDR3 coding sequence is TGCGCCAGCAGCTTGGCGGGAGGGTTAAAGGGGAACACTGAAGCTTTCTTT. Amino acids: CASSLAGGLKGNTEAFF.

The chain uses TRBV7-8 and TRBJ2-1, with 7 bases lining up with TRBD1. The germline CDR1 and CDR2 sequences are SGHVS and FQNEAQ. V shed 5 bases, J shed 15 bases, and the junction held 16 bases outside the gene matches. CDR3 length equals 14 residues. The CDR3 DNA reads as TGTGCCAGCAGCCCCCTCATAATTGGGGACAGCCCGTTCTTC. Translated, it gives CASSPLIIGDSPFF.

V and J are TRBV5-1 and TRBJ2-7, with no clear D. V dropped 0 bases and J dropped 0 bases, with 10 bases sitting between them. The germline gives CDR1 SGHRS, CDR2 YFSETQ. This CDR3 contains 15 residues. In nucleotides, the CDR3 is TGCGCCAGCAGCTTGGCCCCCGTTAGCTCCTACGAGCAGTACTTC. Translation: CASSLAPVSSYEQYF.

This clone appeared once. The J gene is TRBJ1-4, the V gene TRBV19; 7 bases are a match to TRBD1. V trimming: 3 bases; J trimming: 0 bases; junction bases outside the gene matches: 7. This CDR3 has 17 amino acids. Germline V gene data show CDR1 as LNHDA and CDR2 as SQIVND (reference sequence). The DNA of the CDR3 is TGTGCCAGTAGTATCCGGACAGGTCCCTCAACTAATGAAAAACTGTTTTTT. Translating it yields CASSIRTGPSTNEKLFF.

V is TRBV5-1 and J is TRBJ1-1, with 10 bases that match TRBD1. Germline V gives CDR1 SGHRS, CDR2 YFSETQ. The ends lost 4 bases at V and 4 bases at J; junction bases unmatched: 4. This CDR3 is built from 14 residues. CDR3 sequence: CASSGTGVATEAFF. The DNA for the CDR3 is TGCGCCAGCAGCGGGACAGGGGTCGCCACTGAAGCTTTCTTT. Complete variable domain (other parts from reference TRBV5-1 and TRBJ1-1): KAGVTQTPRYLIKTRGQQVTLSCSPISGHRSVSWYQQTPGQGLQFLFEYFSETQRNKGNFPGRFSGRQFSNSRSEMNVSTLELGDSALYLCASSGTGVATEAFFGQGTRLTVV.

This chain links TRBV5-4 with TRBJ2-6; 7 positions match TRBD1. The CDR3 is made up of 19 amino acids. Unmatched junction bases numbered 9, after V lost 0 bases and J lost 0 bases. Germline V gene lookup returns CDR1 SGHNT and CDR2 YYREEE (reference sequence). The CDR3: CASSLAVGGPTSGANVLTF. The CDR3, as DNA: TGTGCCAGCAGCTTGGCCGTAGGGGGCCCTACCTCTGGGGCCAACGTCCTGACTTTC. The full variable domain, rest sourced from reference TRBV5-4 and TRBJ2-6, is ETGVTQSPTHLIKTRGQQVTLRCSSQSGHNTVSWYQQALGQGPQFIFQYYREEENGRGNFPPRFSGLQFPNYSSELNVNALELDDSALYLCASSLAVGGPTSGANVLTFGAGSRLTVL.

The V gene is TRBV7-2, the J gene TRBJ1-5; weak D call: TRBD1 (5 bases). The CDR3 extends over 16 amino acids. Germline CDR1 and CDR2: SGHTA and FQGNSA. V was trimmed by 1 base and J by 2 bases, leaving 12 bases between them. The CDR3 spells CASSLGGGLGNQPQHF. Written as DNA, the CDR3 is TGTGCCAGCAGCTTAGGGGGGGGATTGGGCAATCAGCCCCAGCATTTT.

This clone was detected only once. V is TRBV19 and J is TRBJ1-5; D remains ambiguous. V was clipped by 7 bases and J by 5 bases, with 27 bases between them. The CDR3 runs to 18 residues. CDR1 is LNHDA, CDR2 SQIVND, per germline (reference sequence). DNA for the CDR3: TGTGCCAGTAACGCTCCTCGGGGAGGGAGGGTTTGGGATCAGCCCCAGCATTTT. The encoded protein is CASNAPRGGRVWDQPQHF.

The chain recombines TRBV10-3 with TRBJ2-7; 11 nucleotides align to TRBD1. Germline V gene lookup returns CDR1 ENHRY and CDR2 SYGVKD. The trim removed 4 bases at V and 5 bases at J, leaving 7 bases unmatched. The CDR3 is 15 residues long. CDR3 residues: CAISGWTGGVDEQYF. CDR3 bases: TGTGCCATCAGTGGGTGGACAGGGGGCGTCGACGAGCAGTACTTC.